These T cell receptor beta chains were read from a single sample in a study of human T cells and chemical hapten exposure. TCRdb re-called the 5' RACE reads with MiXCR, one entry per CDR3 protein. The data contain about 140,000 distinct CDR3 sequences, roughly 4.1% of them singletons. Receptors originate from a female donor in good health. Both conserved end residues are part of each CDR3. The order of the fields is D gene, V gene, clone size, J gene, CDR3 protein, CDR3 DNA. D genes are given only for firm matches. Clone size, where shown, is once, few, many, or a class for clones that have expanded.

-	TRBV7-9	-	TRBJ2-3	CASSHSGDRKYRTQYF	TGTGCCAGCAGTCATTCGGGGGACCGGAAATATCGTACGCAGTATTTT
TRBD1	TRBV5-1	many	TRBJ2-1	CASSWGTADNEQFF	TGCGCCAGCAGCTGGGGGACAGCGGACAATGAGCAGTTCTTC
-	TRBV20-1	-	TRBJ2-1	CSAGRYEQFF	TGCAGTGCTGGGAGGTATGAGCAGTTCTTC
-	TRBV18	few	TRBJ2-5	CASSPPGAETQYF	TGTGCCAGCTCACCACCAGGGGCTGAGACCCAGTACTTC
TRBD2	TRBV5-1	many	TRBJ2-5	CASSRRLAGATGETQYF	TGCGCCAGCAGCCGCAGACTAGCGGGGGCCACCGGAGAGACCCAGTACTTC
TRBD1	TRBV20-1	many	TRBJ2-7	CSARENPGGQGDEQYF	TGCAGTGCTAGGGAAAACCCGGGGGGACAGGGAGACGAGCAGTACTTC
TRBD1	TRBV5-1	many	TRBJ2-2	CASKLSAGGDAGELFF	TGCGCCAGCAAACTTTCGGCAGGGGGAGACGCCGGGGAGCTGTTTTTT
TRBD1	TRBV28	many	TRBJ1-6	CASSLTGTGVGNSPLHF	TGTGCCAGCAGTTTAACAGGGACAGGGGTAGGCAATTCACCCCTCCACTTT
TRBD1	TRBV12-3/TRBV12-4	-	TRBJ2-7	CASSRTGGSAYEQYF	TGTGCCAGCAGTAGGACAGGGGGCAGCGCCTACGAGCAGTACTTC
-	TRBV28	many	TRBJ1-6	CASTLVSSSYNSPLHF	TGTGCCAGCACTTTGGTCAGCAGCTCCTATAATTCACCCCTCCACTTT
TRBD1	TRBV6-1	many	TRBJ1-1	CASAKLPGQGNTEAFF	TGTGCCAGCGCCAAGCTACCGGGACAGGGGAACACTGAAGCTTTCTTT
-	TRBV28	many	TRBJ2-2	CASREGRDTGELFF	TGTGCCAGCCGGGAAGGGCGGGACACCGGGGAGCTGTTTTTT
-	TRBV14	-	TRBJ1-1	CASSQEVYPGYVAEAFF	TGTGCCAGCAGCCAAGAAGTTTACCCAGGGTATGTGGCTGAAGCTTTCTTT
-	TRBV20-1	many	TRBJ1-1	CSAAGTQTLNTEAFF	TGCAGTGCTGCCGGGACACAGACACTTAACACTGAAGCTTTCTTT
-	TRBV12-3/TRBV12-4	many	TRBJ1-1	CASSLVGGRSEAFF	TGTGCCAGCAGTTTAGTTGGGGGGAGGTCTGAAGCTTTCTTT
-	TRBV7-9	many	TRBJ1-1	CASSRSRGMNTEAFF	TGTGCCAGCAGCCGTTCGAGAGGGATGAACACTGAAGCTTTCTTT
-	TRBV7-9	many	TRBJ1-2	CASSSGTNYGYTF	TGTGCCAGCAGCTCCGGGACAAACTATGGCTACACCTTC
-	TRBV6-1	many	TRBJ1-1	CASSVGENTEAFF	TGTGCCAGCAGTGTGGGGGAAAACACTGAAGCTTTCTTT
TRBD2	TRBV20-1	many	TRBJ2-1	CSASARAGGIYNEQFF	TGCAGTGCTAGCGCTAGAGCGGGGGGGATCTACAATGAGCAGTTCTTC
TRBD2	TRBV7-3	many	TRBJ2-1	CASSPGLAGGNEQFF	TGTGCCAGCAGCCCCGGACTAGCGGGGGGAAATGAGCAGTTCTTC
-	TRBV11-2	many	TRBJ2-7	CASSLDSLAYEQYF	TGTGCCAGCAGCCTCGACAGTTTAGCCTACGAGCAGTACTTC
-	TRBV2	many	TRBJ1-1	CASSDGFTEAFF	TGTGCCAGCAGTGATGGGTTTACTGAAGCTTTCTTT
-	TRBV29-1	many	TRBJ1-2	CSVEDRGGDGYTF	TGCAGCGTTGAAGATCGGGGGGGGGATGGCTACACCTTC
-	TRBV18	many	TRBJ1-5	CASSSGSVGQPQHF	TGTGCCAGCTCATCCGGTTCCGTGGGGCAGCCCCAGCATTTT
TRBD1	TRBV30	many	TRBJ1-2	CAAPGQGDGYTF	TGTGCCGCCCCCGGACAGGGTGACGGCTACACCTTC
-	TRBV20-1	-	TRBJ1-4	CSATTNTNEKLFF	TGCAGTGCTACGACTAATACTAATGAAAAACTGTTTTTT
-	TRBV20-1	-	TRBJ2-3	CSAALRGTDTQYF	TGCAGTGCTGCCTTGCGGGGCACAGATACGCAGTATTTT
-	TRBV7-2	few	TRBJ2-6	CASSTVYGGANVLTF	TGTGCCAGCAGCACTGTTTACGGAGGGGCCAACGTCCTGACTTTC
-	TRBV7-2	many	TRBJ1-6	CASSLEGGGVYSPLHF	TGTGCCAGCAGCTTAGAGGGTGGGGGCGTATATTCACCCCTCCACTTT
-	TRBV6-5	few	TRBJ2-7	CASSYSSGGVLTEQYF	TGTGCCAGCAGTTACTCGAGTGGGGGTGTACTTACCGAGCAGTACTTC
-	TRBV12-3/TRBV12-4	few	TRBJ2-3	CASSWRIRGRATDTQYF	TGTGCCAGCAGTTGGAGAATTCGAGGGCGCGCTACAGATACGCAGTATTTT
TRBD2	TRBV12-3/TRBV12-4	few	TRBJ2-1	CASSFLADPYNEQFF	TGTGCCAGCAGTTTTCTAGCGGACCCCTACAATGAGCAGTTCTTC
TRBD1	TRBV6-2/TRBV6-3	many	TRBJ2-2	CASSYRPGGTGELFF	TGTGCCAGCAGTTACCGACCAGGGGGAACCGGGGAGCTGTTTTTT
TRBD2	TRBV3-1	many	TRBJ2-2	CASSYRPWTSGNTGELFF	TGTGCCAGCAGCTACCGCCCCTGGACTAGCGGGAACACCGGGGAGCTGTTTTTT
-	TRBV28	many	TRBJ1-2	CASSLFRQIANYGYTF	TGTGCCAGCAGTTTATTTCGGCAGATCGCTAACTATGGCTACACCTTC
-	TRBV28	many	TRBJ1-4	CASSLGEKLFF	TGTGCCAGCAGTTTAGGGGAAAAACTGTTTTTT
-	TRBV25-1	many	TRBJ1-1	CASSQPGDGTEAFF	TGTGCCAGCAGTCAACCGGGGGACGGCACTGAAGCTTTCTTT
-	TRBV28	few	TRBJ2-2	CAMGPSLNTGELFF	TGTGCCATGGGGCCGTCCTTGAACACCGGGGAGCTGTTTTTT
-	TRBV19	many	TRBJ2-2	CASSIVFTPTGELFF	TGTGCCAGTAGTATAGTTTTCACTCCCACCGGGGAGCTGTTTTTT
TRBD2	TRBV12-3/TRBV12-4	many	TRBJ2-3	CASSFQRGGLRGTDTQYF	TGTGCCAGCAGTTTCCAGCGGGGGGGCTTGCGGGGCACAGATACGCAGTATTTT
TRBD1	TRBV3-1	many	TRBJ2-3	CASTGGQVITDTQYF	TGTGCCAGCACAGGAGGACAGGTCATCACAGATACGCAGTATTTT
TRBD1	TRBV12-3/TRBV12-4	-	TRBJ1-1	CASSPLDRDTEAFF	TGTGCCAGCAGCCCGCTGGACAGGGACACTGAAGCTTTCTTT
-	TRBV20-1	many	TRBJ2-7	CSATASYEQYF	TGCAGTGCTACGGCTTCCTACGAGCAGTACTTC
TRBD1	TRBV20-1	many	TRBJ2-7	CSASQGQGVEQYF	TGCAGTGCTAGCCAGGGACAGGGGGTCGAGCAGTACTTC
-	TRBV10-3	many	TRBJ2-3	CAISENSDTQYF	TGTGCCATCAGTGAGAACTCAGATACGCAGTATTTT
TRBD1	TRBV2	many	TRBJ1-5	CASSRQGAESSNQPQHF	TGTGCCAGCAGTAGACAGGGGGCGGAAAGTAGCAATCAGCCCCAGCATTTT